This TCR beta chain was sequenced in a study of T cell changes during pregnancy in multiple sclerosis. The germline gives CDR1 MGHDK, CDR2 SYGVNS. The CDR3 has 15 amino acids. Trimming cost V 7 bases and J 1 base, with 15 bases left between them. TCRdb keeps only in-frame clones here, not all; method: immunoSEQ multiplex PCR. The sample carries about 47,000 clones, around 92% recorded once. The sequencing here drew on peripheral blood, taken in the third trimester of pregnancy. The clonotype originates from a female donor with multiple sclerosis, enrolled in a pregnancy study. The chain joins TRBV25-1 to TRBJ2-3, with a tentative D call TRBD1 (7 bases). CDR3 region: CASTTSRGGTDTQYF. DNA of the CDR3: TGTGCCAGCACCACCTCCAGGGGGGGCACAGATACGCAGTATTTT.